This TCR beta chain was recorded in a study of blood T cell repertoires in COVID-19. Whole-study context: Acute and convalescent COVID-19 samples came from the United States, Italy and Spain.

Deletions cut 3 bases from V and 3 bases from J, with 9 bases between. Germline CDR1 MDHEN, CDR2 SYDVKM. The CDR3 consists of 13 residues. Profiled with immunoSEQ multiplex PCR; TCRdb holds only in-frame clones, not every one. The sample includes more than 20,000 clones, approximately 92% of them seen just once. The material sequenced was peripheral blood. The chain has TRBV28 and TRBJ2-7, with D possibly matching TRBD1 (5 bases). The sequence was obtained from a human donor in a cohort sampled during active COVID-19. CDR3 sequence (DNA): TGTGCCAGCAGTTTCGTACAGGACTACGAGCAGTACTTC. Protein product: CASSFVQDYEQYF.